Here is one TCR beta chain with its context. Its antigen is not identified. The CDR3 totals 14 residues. The germline V and J ends were trimmed by 1 base and 1 base, with 7 bases remaining between them. Germline assignment: CDR1 SGHTA and CDR2 FQGNSA. The record originates from a study of OX40 agonist ivuxolimab in advanced cancers. Study-level background: The study treated patients with ivuxolimab, an agonistic anti-OX40 (CD134) antibody.

Baseline, cycle 4 day 1, and cycle 7 day 1 were the blood sampling points. Whole-study findings and limits: Averaging showed that CD8+ T cells had more expanded clones than CD4+ did. Both blood CD4+ and CD8+ T cells showed clonal growth by week 6 at 0.1 to 3.0 mg/kg.

Some clones are missing from TCRdb's copy, which holds only in-frame ones; the method was immunoSEQ multiplex PCR. Of roughly 67,000 clones listed, 80% to 95% are singletons. The chain is built from TRBV7-2 and TRBJ1-1; D unresolved. This TCR was recovered from an adult with an advanced solid tumor such as melanoma, head and neck, liver or kidney cancer. The sequencing used CD4+ or CD8+ T cells sorted from blood, collected in a trial of the OX40 agonist ivuxolimab. DNA for the CDR3: TGTGCCAGCAGCTTAGGGGCGGAGAACACTGAAGCTTTCTTT. Encoded protein: CASSLGAENTEAFF.